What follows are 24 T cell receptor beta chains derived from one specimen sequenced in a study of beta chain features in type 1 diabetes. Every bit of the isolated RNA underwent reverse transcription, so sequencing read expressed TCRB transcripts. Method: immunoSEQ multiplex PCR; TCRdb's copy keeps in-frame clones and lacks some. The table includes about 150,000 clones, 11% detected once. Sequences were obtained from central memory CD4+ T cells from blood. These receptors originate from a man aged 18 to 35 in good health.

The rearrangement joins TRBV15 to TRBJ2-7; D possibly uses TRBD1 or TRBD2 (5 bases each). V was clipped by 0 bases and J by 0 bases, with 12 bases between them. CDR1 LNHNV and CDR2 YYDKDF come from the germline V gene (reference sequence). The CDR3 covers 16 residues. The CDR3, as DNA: TGTGCCACCAGCAGAGATCGGGACCGACCCTCCTACGAGCAGTACTTC. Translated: CATSRDRDRPSYEQYF.

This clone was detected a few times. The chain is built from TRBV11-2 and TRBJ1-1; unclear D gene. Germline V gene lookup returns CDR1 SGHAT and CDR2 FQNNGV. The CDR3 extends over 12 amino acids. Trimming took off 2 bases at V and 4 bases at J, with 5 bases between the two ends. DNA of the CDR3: TGTGCCAGCAGCTTATCAGGCACTGAAGCTTTCTTT. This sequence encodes CASSLSGTEAFF. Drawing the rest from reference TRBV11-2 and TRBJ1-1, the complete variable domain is EAGVAQSPRYKIIEKRQSVAFWCNPISGHATLYWYQQILGQGPKLLIQFQNNGVVDDSQLPKDRFSAERLKGVDSTLKIQPAKLEDSAVYLCASSLSGTEAFFGQGTRLTVV.

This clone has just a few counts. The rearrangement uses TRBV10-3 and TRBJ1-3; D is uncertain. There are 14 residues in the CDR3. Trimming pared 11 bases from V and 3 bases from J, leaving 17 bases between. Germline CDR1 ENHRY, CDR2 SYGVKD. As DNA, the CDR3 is TGTGCCGCCCAAGGGTCAGGTCGTGGAAACACCATATATTTT. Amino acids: CAAQGSGRGNTIYF.

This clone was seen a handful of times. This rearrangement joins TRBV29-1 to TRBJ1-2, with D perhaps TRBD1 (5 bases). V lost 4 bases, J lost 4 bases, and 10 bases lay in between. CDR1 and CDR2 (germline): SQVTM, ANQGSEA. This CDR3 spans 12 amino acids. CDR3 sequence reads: CSVVGGVYGYTF. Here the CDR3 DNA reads TGCAGCGTTGTAGGAGGGGTCTATGGCTACACCTTC.

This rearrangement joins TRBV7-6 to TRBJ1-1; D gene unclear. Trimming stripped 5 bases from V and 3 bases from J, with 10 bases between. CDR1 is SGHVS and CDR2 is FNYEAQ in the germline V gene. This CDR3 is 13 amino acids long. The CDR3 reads CASSPRIDTEAFF. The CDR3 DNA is TGTGCCAGCAGCCCTCGGATTGACACTGAAGCTTTCTTT.

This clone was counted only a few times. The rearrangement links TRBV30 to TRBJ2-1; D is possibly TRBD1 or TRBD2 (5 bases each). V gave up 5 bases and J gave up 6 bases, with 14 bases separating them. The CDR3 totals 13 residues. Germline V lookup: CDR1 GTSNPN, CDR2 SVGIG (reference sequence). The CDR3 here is CAWGRGTGNEQFF. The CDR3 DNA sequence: TGTGCCTGGGGACGGGGCACCGGCAATGAGCAGTTCTTC.

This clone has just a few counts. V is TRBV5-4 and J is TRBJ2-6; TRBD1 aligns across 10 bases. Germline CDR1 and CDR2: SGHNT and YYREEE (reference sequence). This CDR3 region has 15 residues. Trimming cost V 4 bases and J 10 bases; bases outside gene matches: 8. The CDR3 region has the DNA TGTGCCAGCAGCCAAACGACAGGGGGCAGAAACGTCCTGACTTTC. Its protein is CASSQTTGGRNVLTF.

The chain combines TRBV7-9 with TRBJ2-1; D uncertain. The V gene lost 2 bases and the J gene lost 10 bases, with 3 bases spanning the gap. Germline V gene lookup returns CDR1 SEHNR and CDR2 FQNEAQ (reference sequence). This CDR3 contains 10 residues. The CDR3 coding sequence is TGTGCCAGCAGCTTACGGGAGCAGTTCTTC. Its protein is CASSLREQFF.

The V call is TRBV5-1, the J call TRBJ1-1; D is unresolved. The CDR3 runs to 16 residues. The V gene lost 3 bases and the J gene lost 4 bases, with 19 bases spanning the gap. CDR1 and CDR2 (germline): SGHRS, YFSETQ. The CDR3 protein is CASSSLGRSLGTEAFF. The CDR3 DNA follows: TGCGCCAGCAGCTCTCTTGGGCGTTCCCTGGGCACTGAAGCTTTCTTT.

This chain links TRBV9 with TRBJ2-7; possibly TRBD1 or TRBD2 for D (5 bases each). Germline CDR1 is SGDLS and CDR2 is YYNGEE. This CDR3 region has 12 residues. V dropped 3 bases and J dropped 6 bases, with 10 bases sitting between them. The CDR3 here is CASSAEGREQYF. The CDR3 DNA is TGTGCCAGCAGCGCAGAGGGACGCGAGCAGTACTTC.

The CDR3 DNA is TGTGCCAGCAGCGTAGGAGTCGGACAGGGCCACAATGAGCAGTTCTTC. Translated, it gives CASSVGVGQGHNEQFF. This rearrangement joins TRBV9 to TRBJ2-1; 8 bases line up with TRBD1. Germline lookup yields CDR1 SGDLS and CDR2 YYNGEE. CDR3 length equals 16 residues. Trimming cost V 0 bases and J 5 bases; bases outside gene matches: 7.

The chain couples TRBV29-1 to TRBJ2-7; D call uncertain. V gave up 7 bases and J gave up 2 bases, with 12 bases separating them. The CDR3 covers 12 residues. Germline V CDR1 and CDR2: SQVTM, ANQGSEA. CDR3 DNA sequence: TGCAGCGCGACTGCATCGACCTACGAGCAGTACTTC. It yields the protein CSATASTYEQYF.

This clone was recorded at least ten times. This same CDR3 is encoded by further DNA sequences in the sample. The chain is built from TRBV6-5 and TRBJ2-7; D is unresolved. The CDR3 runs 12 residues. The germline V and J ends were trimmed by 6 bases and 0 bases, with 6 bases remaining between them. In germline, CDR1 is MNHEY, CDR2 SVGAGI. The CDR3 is CASSRGSYEQYF. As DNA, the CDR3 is TGTGCCAGCAGCCGCGGCTCCTACGAGCAGTACTTC.

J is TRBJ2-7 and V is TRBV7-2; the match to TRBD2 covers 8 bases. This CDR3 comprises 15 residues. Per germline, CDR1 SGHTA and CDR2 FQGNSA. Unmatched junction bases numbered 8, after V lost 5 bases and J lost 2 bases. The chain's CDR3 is CASSLSGTRTYEQYF. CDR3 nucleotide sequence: TGTGCCAGCAGCCTATCCGGGACTAGGACCTACGAGCAGTACTTC.

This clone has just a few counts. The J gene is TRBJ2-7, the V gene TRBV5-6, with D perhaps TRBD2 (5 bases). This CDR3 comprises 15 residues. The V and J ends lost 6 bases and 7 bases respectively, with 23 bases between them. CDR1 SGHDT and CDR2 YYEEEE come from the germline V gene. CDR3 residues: CASTPRGLLTGEQYF. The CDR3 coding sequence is TGTGCCAGCACCCCCCGAGGGCTTTTGACCGGGGAGCAGTACTTC.

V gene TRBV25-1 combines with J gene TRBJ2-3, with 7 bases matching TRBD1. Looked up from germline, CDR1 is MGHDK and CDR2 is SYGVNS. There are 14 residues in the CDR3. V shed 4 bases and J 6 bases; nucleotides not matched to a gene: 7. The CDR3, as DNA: TGTGCCAGCAGTGTACAGGGGATCGTGGATACGCAGTATTTT. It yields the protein CASSVQGIVDTQYF.

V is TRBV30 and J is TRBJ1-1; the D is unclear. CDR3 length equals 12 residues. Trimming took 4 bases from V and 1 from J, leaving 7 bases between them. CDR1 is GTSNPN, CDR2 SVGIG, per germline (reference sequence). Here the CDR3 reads CAWKYGNTEAFF. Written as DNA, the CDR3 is TGTGCCTGGAAATACGGGAACACTGAAGCTTTCTTT.

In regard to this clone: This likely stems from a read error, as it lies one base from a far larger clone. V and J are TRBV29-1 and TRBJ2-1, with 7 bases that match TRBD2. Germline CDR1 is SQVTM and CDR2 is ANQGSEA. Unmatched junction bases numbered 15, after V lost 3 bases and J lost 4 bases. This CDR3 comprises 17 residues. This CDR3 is CSVEGVGGERDYNEQFF. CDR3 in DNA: TGCAGCGTTGAGGGTGTTGGGGGAGAGCGGGATTACAATGAGCAGTTCTTC.

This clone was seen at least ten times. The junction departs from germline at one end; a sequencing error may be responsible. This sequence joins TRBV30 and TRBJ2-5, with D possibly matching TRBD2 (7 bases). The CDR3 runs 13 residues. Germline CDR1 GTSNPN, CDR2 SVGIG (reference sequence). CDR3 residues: CARSRGAAETQYF. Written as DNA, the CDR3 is TGTGCCCGGAGTCGGGGGGCGGCAGAGACCCAGTACTTC.

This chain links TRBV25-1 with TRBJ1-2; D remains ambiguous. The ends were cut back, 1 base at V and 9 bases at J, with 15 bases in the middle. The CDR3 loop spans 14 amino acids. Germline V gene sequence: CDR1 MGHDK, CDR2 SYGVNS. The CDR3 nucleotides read TGTGCCAGCAGTGAATTAGGTGGATTCGGGAGCTACACCTTC. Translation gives CASSELGGFGSYTF.

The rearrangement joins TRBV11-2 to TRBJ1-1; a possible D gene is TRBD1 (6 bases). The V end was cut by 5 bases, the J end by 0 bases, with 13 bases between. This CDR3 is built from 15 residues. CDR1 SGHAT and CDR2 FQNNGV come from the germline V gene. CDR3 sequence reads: CASSPMDRLNTEAFF. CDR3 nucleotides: TGTGCCAGCAGCCCTATGGACAGACTGAACACTGAAGCTTTCTTT.

CDR3 bases: TGTGCCAGCAGCCAGGGGACTAGCGGGGGAAATGAGCAGTTCTTC. Protein sequence: CASSQGTSGGNEQFF. The chain couples TRBV14 to TRBJ2-1; 14 bases are a match to TRBD2. V shed 3 bases, J shed 7 bases, and the junction held 2 bases outside the gene matches. The germline V gene encodes CDR1 SGHDN and CDR2 FVKESK. The CDR3 is made up of 15 amino acids.

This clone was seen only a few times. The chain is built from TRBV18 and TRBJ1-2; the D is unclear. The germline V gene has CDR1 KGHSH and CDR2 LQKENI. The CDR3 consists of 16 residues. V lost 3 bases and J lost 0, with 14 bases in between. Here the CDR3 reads CASSPGYGRANYGYTF. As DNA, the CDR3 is TGTGCCAGCTCACCGGGTTACGGTCGAGCTAACTATGGCTACACCTTC.

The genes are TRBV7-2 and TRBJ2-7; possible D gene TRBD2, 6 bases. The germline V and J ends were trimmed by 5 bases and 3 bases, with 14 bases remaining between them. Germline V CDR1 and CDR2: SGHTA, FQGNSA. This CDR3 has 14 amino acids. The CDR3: CASSPVAVGYEQYF. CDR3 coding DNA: TGTGCCAGCAGCCCAGTAGCGGTGGGCTACGAGCAGTACTTC.